This section outlines one TCR beta chain sequence together with its context. Original analysis: Quantification of nucleated cells was approximated via reference gene primer amplification. The assay was immunoSEQ multiplex PCR, and TCRdb's table has in-frame clones only and misses some. The DNA gave D and trimming, while V, J and clone size come from that table. Among some 270,000 clones listed, roughly 87% were seen once. This entry comes from a study of blood T cell repertoires in COVID-19. The V gene lost 4 bases and the J gene lost 1 base, with 11 bases spanning the gap. The CDR3 covers 14 residues. Germline V lookup: CDR1 SGHRS, CDR2 YFSETQ.

Input material: peripheral blood. This chain uses TRBV5-1 with TRBJ2-5; D is possibly TRBD1 (5 bases). The clonotype comes from a woman in her forties who had recovered from COVID-19. CDR3 coding DNA: TGCGCCAGCAGCGAGCGACAGACCCAAGAGACCCAGTACTTC. This sequence encodes CASSERQTQETQYF. The whole variable domain, filled in from reference TRBV5-1 and TRBJ2-5, reads KAGVTQTPRYLIKTRGQQVTLSCSPISGHRSVSWYQQTPGQGLQFLFEYFSETQRNKGNFPGRFSGRQFSNSRSEMNVSTLELGDSALYLCASSERQTQETQYFGPGTRLLVL.